The T cell receptor beta chain described here comes from a study of tumor-infiltrating lymphocytes in primary liver carcinoma. Study-level findings and limits: Whereas tumor region pairs overlapped more, tumor-adjacent and tumor-blood pairs overlapped less.

Turning to this clonotype: What it binds is not known.

Co-extraction of both nucleic acids (RNA and DNA) used roughly 20-34 mg of unsorted bulk tissue. This CDR3 region has 11 residues. Trimming pared 8 bases from V and 15 bases from J, leaving 18 bases between. Germline V gives CDR1 ENHRY, CDR2 SYGVKD. Starting from approximately 470 ng of total RNA, TCR beta cDNA was produced with a primer in the constant region. Three nested multiplex PCR rounds of slightly modified ARM-PCR generated TCR beta libraries. The first two PCR rounds, roughly 9 cycles each, used TRBV1-TRBV30 forward primers and a C-beta reverse primer. TCRdb ran MiXCR on the multiplex PCR reads and lists one entry per CDR3 protein. Seen here are 50,000 or so distinct CDR3 sequences, over 65% observed once, and the top ten hold approximately 25%.

The chain is built from TRBV10-3 and TRBJ2-3; no firm D call. Sequenced material: liver tumor tissue from sampling region 5. Documented subset: tumor region T5, tumor centre. The sequence came from a man aged 35-49 years with primary liver carcinoma and hepatitis B virus infection. The CDR3 DNA sequence: TGTGCCATCCGAGTCACAGATACGCGATATTTT. It codes for CAIRVTDTRYF.